Only a few counts were recorded for the clone carrying this T cell receptor (beta chain). The antigen is undetermined. TCRdb ran MiXCR on the 5' RACE reads and lists one entry per CDR3 protein. The profile covers some 500,000 distinct CDR3 sequences, with over 12% appearing a single time and about 0.54% taken by the ten largest. The CDR3 is 14 residues long. After removal of 7 bases from V and 2 bases from J, the junction contained 5 bases not matched to a gene. The V gene's germline CDR1 is KGHDR and CDR2 SFDVKD. This entry comes from a study of identical twins. Study observations and caveats: Models underestimated TCR alpha sharing (out-of-frame) in monozygotic twins.

These data were also reused for a study on yellow fever vaccine responses in identical twins.

This receptor was taken from a woman younger than 30 in good health. The sequencing sample was made of CD4+ T cells sorted from blood. The V call is TRBV24-1, the J call TRBJ2-3, with TRBD1 identical over 7 bases. This chain's CDR3 is CATRKGANTDTQYF. CDR3 in DNA: TGTGCCACCAGAAAGGGGGCTAACACAGATACGCAGTATTTT.